This entry lists 3 T cell receptor beta chains sequenced from one sample in a study of molecular identifiers for immune sequencing clone quantification. TCRdb recomputed calls from the PCR reads with MiXCR, one row per CDR3 protein. Here the sample spans more than 450,000 distinct CDR3 sequences, around a fifth being singletons. The material sequenced was naive CD8+ T cells from blood, with Jurkat cell RNA spiked in. Described subset: FACS-sorted CD8+CD4-CCR7+CD45RA+ naive T cells. The receptors come from a human donor in good health. Some libraries in this study had Jurkat cell RNA spiked in.

Of note for this clonotype: A clone one base away is much larger, so this may be a read error. The chain links TRBV4-3 to TRBJ2-3; 8 bases fit TRBD1. CDR3 length: 16 amino acids. Unmatched junction bases numbered 7, after V lost 0 bases and J lost 5 bases. Germline-derived CDR1 and CDR2 are LGHNA and YSLEER. The CDR3 DNA sequence: TGCGCCAGCAGCCAAGAAATTAGCAGGGGGCTAGATACGCAGTATTTT. Its translation is CASSQEISRGLDTQYF.

As regards this clonotype: The CDR3 does not close with the conserved phenylalanine or tryptophan, likely indicating a read error. This rearrangement joins TRBV19 to TRBJ1-5, with 12 bases fitting TRBD1. V dropped 5 bases and J dropped 6; count of bases not matched to a gene: 5. This CDR3 spans 15 amino acids. Germline loops: CDR1 LNHDA, CDR2 SQIVND (reference sequence). The CDR3, as DNA: TGTGCCAGTAGTTCGGGACAGGGGGCGAGTCAGCCCCAGCATCTT. This codes for CASSSGQGASQPQHL.

This chain links TRBV5-6 with TRBJ2-7; a possible D gene is TRBD1 (6 bases). The CDR3 contains 15 residues. CDR1 is SGHDT and CDR2 is YYEEEE in the germline V gene. Trimming removed 10 bases from V and 3 bases from J, with 23 bases in between. The DNA for the CDR3 is TGTGCCGGCAACTCTGACAGGTCCGAGCTCTACGAGCAGTACTTC. It yields the protein CAGNSDRSELYEQYF.